This T cell receptor beta chain was recovered during a study of cytotoxic CD8 clonotypes in ibrutinib-treated CLL. Study-wide context: Responses: around 24 partial, 2 complete; after median roughly 68 months, around 14 stayed remitted, approximately twelve progressed. Study-level points and caveats: Clonality rose at ibrutinib response, held steady in sustained remission, and fell toward baseline at progression.

Depth targeted 1 in 200,000 to 1 in 1 million T cells, averaging 10x coverage per clonotype. Here immunoSEQ multiplex PCR was the method, and the copy in TCRdb shows in-frame clones only, minus some. The repertoire holds about 68,000 clones, with approximately 70% as singletons. The CDR3 totals 14 residues. Trimming at V came to 8 bases and at J to 2 bases, leaving 9 bases not matched to a gene. Germline V lookup: CDR1 SQVTM, CDR2 ANQGSEA. About this clone itself: The antigen remains undetermined.

The chain couples TRBV29-1 to TRBJ2-3; the match to TRBD1 covers 8 bases. The receptor was derived from a human donor with chronic lymphocytic leukemia. The sample here was PBMCs, taken after 12 months of ibrutinib treatment. In DNA form, the CDR3 reads TGCAGCACGAGGACAGGGCAGTCCACAGATACGCAGTATTTT. This codes for CSTRTGQSTDTQYF.